These 7 T cell receptor beta chains share one sample of origin, sequenced in a study of ipilimumab plus nivolumab after autologous stem cell transplantation. Sequenced by immunoSEQ multiplex PCR; TCRdb stores in-frame clones only, minus some. The sample contains some 41,000 clones, around 93% of which appear only once. Sequences were derived from PBMCs, sampled in a trial of ipilimumab plus nivolumab as post-transplant consolidation. The receptor set was obtained from a male donor with multiple myeloma.

This clone was counted once. This chain uses TRBV19 with TRBJ2-5; 8 bases agree with TRBD2. This CDR3 is 14 amino acids long. Germline V CDR1 and CDR2: LNHDA, SQIVND (reference sequence). J was trimmed by 0 bases and V by 5 bases; bases with no gene match: 2. The CDR3 reads CASSYSGDQETQYF. In nucleotides, the CDR3 is TGTGCCAGTAGTTATAGCGGGGACCAAGAGACCCAGTACTTC.

This chain joins TRBV9 and TRBJ2-1; the match to TRBD2 covers 11 bases. The V and J ends lost 0 bases and 4 bases, in that order; junction bases with no gene match: 3. The CDR3 contains 16 residues. Germline values: CDR1 SGDLS, CDR2 YYNGEE. This CDR3 reads CASSVVGTSGYNEQFF. CDR3 DNA: TGTGCCAGCAGCGTAGTTGGGACTAGCGGTTACAATGAGCAGTTCTTC.

The V call is TRBV6-5, the J call TRBJ1-1, with a weak D call TRBD1 (5 bases). V was pared by 5 bases and J by 8 bases, with 15 bases between. CDR1 and CDR2 (germline): MNHEY, SVGAGI. CDR3 length: 13 amino acids. The CDR3 is CASSRVRGVEAFF. CDR3 in DNA: TGTGCCAGCAGTCGGGTAAGGGGCGTCGAAGCTTTCTTT.

This chain connects TRBV27 to TRBJ2-5; 8 positions match TRBD1. The junction had 5 bases not matched to a gene; V was cut back by 2 bases and J by 6 bases. This CDR3 contains 14 residues. Germline V CDR1 and CDR2: MNHEY, SMNVEV (reference sequence). Here the CDR3 reads CASSLGQGLQTQYF. Written as DNA, the CDR3 is TGTGCCAGCAGTTTAGGACAGGGTTTACAGACCCAGTACTTC.

V is TRBV11-2 and J is TRBJ2-1; no definite D call. The CDR3 runs to 13 residues. The ends were cut back, 1 base at V and 5 bases at J, with 6 bases in the middle. Germline V lookup: CDR1 SGHAT, CDR2 FQNNGV. CDR3 amino acids: CASSLALNNEQFF. For the CDR3, the DNA is TGTGCCAGCAGCTTAGCCCTAAACAATGAGCAGTTCTTC.

The chain recombines TRBV5-1 with TRBJ1-3; possibly TRBD1 for D (6 bases). The germline CDR1 and CDR2 sequences are SGHRS and YFSETQ. The CDR3 has 16 residues. Trimming took 3 bases from V and 0 from J, leaving 13 bases between them. The CDR3 loop reads CASSYQGTDSGNTIYF. CDR3 DNA: TGCGCCAGCAGCTATCAGGGGACCGACTCTGGAAACACCATATATTTT.

V is TRBV28 and J is TRBJ2-7; 7 nucleotides line up with TRBD1. Germline CDR1 is MDHEN and CDR2 is SYDVKM. The CDR3 has 14 residues. The junction had 13 bases not matched to a gene; V was cut back by 7 bases and J by 7 bases. The CDR3 DNA is TGTGCCAGCACCCTAGGGGGCCTCCTGGGGGAGCAGTACTTC. It codes for CASTLGGLLGEQYF. Full variable domain (missing parts from reference TRBV28 and TRBJ2-7): DVKVTQSSRYLVKRTGEKVFLECVQDMDHENMFWYRQDPGLGLRLIYFSYDVKMKEKGDIPEGYSVSREKKERFSLILESASTNQTSMYLCASTLGGLLGEQYFGPGTRLTVT.